This TCR beta chain was retrieved from a study of a mutant IDH1 vaccine in newly diagnosed glioma (TCRdb year 2021). About the investigation overall: Of the roughly 31 treated patients, around 60% were male and 37.5% were female, and the mean age was 40.4 years. Peripheral blood samples were drawn at six visits, namely V03 (baseline), V05, V07, V10, V12 and V13. Prior to enrollment, standard therapy consisting of radiotherapy alone, temozolomide alone, or radiochemotherapy with temozolomide had been administered to patients, with the combination being received by most patients. Longitudinal TCRB deep sequencing was done for 25 treated patients, wherever samples were available for exploratory analyses.

The CDR3 sequence holds 14 residues, the cysteine and phenylalanine included. The read is trimmed to its CDR3 DNA, 42 bases read in frame from base 1. The germline V gene (reference sequence) specifies PRHDT as CDR1 and FYEKMQ as CDR2. V and J lose 3 bases and 5 bases, and a span of 14 bases separates them. Receptors were amplified or captured by the immunoSEQ multiplex PCR assay. The hsTCRB Kit was used according to the manufacturer's protocol to amplify rearranged TCR beta chain sequences. TCRB libraries were sequenced on an Illumina MiSeq. Processing in the source paper ran as follows. The proprietary platform of the kit vendor was used for demultiplexing, trimming and gene mapping. In its TCRdb copy, this immuneACCESS table keeps in-frame sequences only and misses some clones. Where compared with another copy, unresolved V genes explain less than half of these, and the others have no known cause. That table is the source of V, J and clone size, and D and trimming were worked out from the DNA. This sample has 50,000 to 65,000 clones in its table, and about 80% of those were observed once. Approximately 2% of the sample belongs to the ten largest clones.

Interpreted using the paper, the time point label stands for: baseline, week 1 (first vaccination visit). The sample's treatment or condition label, decoded: pre-vaccination baseline after standard-of-care therapy. All donors had newly diagnosed IDH1-mutant astrocytomas of WHO grade 3 or 4 that showed loss of nuclear ATRX. The samples were drawn from NOA16, a multicentre, single-arm, open-label phase I trial in Germany that tested a mutant IDH1 peptide vaccine in humans for the first time. For immunogenicity testing, the blood drawn at visit V03 was used as the baseline sample. Genomic DNA for TCRB sequencing was isolated from EDTA blood with the DNeasy Blood and Tissue Kit. Findings and caveats that apply to the study as a whole: The authors noted that analyses of patient blood samples could not be reproduced because of sample limitations. PBMC samples for TCRB deep sequencing were selected based on availability. Pseudoprogression appeared unrelated to alterations in the top peripheral T cell clonotypes detected by TCRB sequencing. Vaccine-induced immune responses across multiple MHC alleles were detected in 80% to 95% of patients.

Note on this clone: It lacks a known antigen. Per-base quality was not reported, and no clone a single base away is much larger than it.

The material was PBMCs, obtained from a glioma patient treated with radiotherapy, temozolomide or both. This TCR was recovered from a woman between 35 and 50 years old with glioma. The V and J segments used are TRBV13 and TRBJ2-7; matching of 7 bases hints at TRBD1 as the D gene. Read as DNA, the sequence is TGTGCCAGCAGCTTCACAGGGGAGGACCACGAGCAGTACTTC. Its protein reads: CASSFTGEDHEQYF.